This T cell receptor beta chain derives from a study of cytomegalovirus exposure and HLA in healthy donors. Findings and caveats of the study: The listing of approximately 160 TCR beta chains classed them as cytomegalovirus-associated. In the 120 validation repertoires, roughly 94% of cluster scores exceeded 0, per a later analysis.

Note on this clone: What it binds is not known.

The CDR3 length is 15 residues. CDR1 KGHSH and CDR2 LQKENI come from the germline V gene. The ends were cut back, 1 base at V and 5 bases at J, with 13 bases in the middle. Method: immunoSEQ multiplex PCR; TCRdb's copy keeps in-frame clones and lacks some. The repertoire has about 98,000 clones, roughly nine tenths of them found once; the top ten carry under 6.5%. This TCR was sampled from a man aged 18 to 35 in good health and CMV-seropositive. Sequenced: PBMCs. This sequence joins TRBV18 and TRBJ2-3, with D uncertain. Here the CDR3 DNA reads TGTGCCAGCTCACCACTCGGTTCTCTGCGAGATACGCAGTATTTT. It specifies CASSPLGSLRDTQYF.